This T cell receptor (beta chain) was captured by sequencing in a study of cytomegalovirus exposure and HLA in healthy donors. As for the study in general: Among the roughly 400 genotyped donors, more than 70% were placed in the Caucasian-associated ancestry cluster. Study results and caveats: Researchers counted approximately 160 TCR beta chains as cytomegalovirus-associated. TRBV6-2, TRBV6-3 and other indistinguishable V segments were excluded.

This clone appeared a single time. Its specificity is unknown. CDR1 and CDR2 (germline): SGHNT, YYREEE (reference sequence). The J segment lost 6 bases and the V segment lost 5 bases, leaving 8 bases of the junction unmatched. The CDR3 consists of 14 residues. PCR amplification relied on 60 Vbeta primers (plus 13 Jbeta primers). Some clones are missing from TCRdb's copy, which holds only in-frame ones; the method was immunoSEQ multiplex PCR. The sample yields 45,000 to 60,000 clones, about three quarters seen once. The V and J genes are TRBV5-4 and TRBJ1-1; TRBD1 matches 9 bases. The sequenced sample was PBMCs. The source is a man younger than 35 in good health and CMV-seronegative. CDR3 bases: TGTGCCAGCAGGGAGGACAGGGGAGTTTCTGAAGCTTTCTTT. Translated, it gives CASREDRGVSEAFF. The whole variable domain, filled in from reference TRBV5-4 and TRBJ1-1, reads ETGVTQSPTHLIKTRGQQVTLRCSSQSGHNTVSWYQQALGQGPQFIFQYYREEENGRGNFPPRFSGLQFPNYSSELNVNALELDDSALYLCASREDRGVSEAFFGQGTRLTVV.